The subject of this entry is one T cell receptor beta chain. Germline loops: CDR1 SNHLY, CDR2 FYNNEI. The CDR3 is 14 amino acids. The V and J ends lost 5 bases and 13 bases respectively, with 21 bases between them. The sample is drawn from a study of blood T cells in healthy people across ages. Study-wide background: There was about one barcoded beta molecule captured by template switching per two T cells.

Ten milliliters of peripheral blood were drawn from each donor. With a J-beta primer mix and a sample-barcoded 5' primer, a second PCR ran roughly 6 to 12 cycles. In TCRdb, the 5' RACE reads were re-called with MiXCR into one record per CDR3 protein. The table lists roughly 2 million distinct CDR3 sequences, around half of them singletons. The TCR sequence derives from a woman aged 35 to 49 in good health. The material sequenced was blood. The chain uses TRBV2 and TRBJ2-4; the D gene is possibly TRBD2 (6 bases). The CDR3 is CASSPGLGYNKQYF. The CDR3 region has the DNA TGTGCCAGCAGTCCGGGACTGGGTTACAATAAGCAGTACTTC.